These T cell receptor beta chains were read from a single sample in a study of OX40 agonist ivuxolimab in advanced cancers. Measured with immunoSEQ multiplex PCR; TCRdb has only the in-frame clones, and not every one. The sample lists some 66,000 clones, roughly 76% seen once, with roughly 1.5% in the top ten. Sequencing was performed on CD4+ or CD8+ T cells sorted from blood, taken in a trial of the OX40 agonist ivuxolimab. These receptors were obtained from an adult with an advanced solid tumor such as melanoma, head and neck, liver or kidney cancer. The CDR3 runs from the conserved cysteine through the conserved F or W. The D gene is left open where the match is weak. Size values are once, few and many counts, or a class for expanded clones, and some rows have none.

abundance	v_gene	j_gene	d_gene	CDR3nt	CDR3aa
.	TRBV7-2	TRBJ2-5	TRBD2	TGTGCCAGTAGCGGGGGACTCCAAGAGACCCAGTACTTC	CASSGGLQETQYF
.	TRBV27	TRBJ2-2	TRBD2	TGTGCCAGCACCCCCCGCCCTAGCGGCGACACCGGGGAGCTGTTTTTT	CASTPRPSGDTGELFF
many	TRBV6-1	TRBJ2-7	TRBD1	TGTGCCAGCGATTCGGGACAGGGAGCCTACGAGCAGTACTTC	CASDSGQGAYEQYF
.	TRBV20-1	TRBJ2-5	.	TGCAGTGCCCGGAAAGAGACCCAGTACTTC	CSARKETQYF
few	TRBV15	TRBJ2-2	.	TGTGCCACCAGCAGCGGACGGATGGGGGAGCTGTTTTTT	CATSSGRMGELFF
.	TRBV5-6	TRBJ2-5	.	TGTGCCAGCAGCTTGGTGTCAAAAGAGACCCAGTACTTC	CASSLVSKETQYF
few	TRBV18	TRBJ1-5	TRBD1	TGTGCCAGCTCCCGGACAGGGGGCTCGGAGCCCCAGCATTTT	CASSRTGGSEPQHF
once	TRBV5-4	TRBJ2-6	.	TGTGCCAGCAGCTTATCCGGGGCCAACGTCCTGACTTTC	CASSLSGANVLTF
.	TRBV27	TRBJ1-2	.	TGTGCCAGCAGTTCGGGATCTCGAAGCTATGGCTACACCTTC	CASSSGSRSYGYTF
.	TRBV19	TRBJ1-5	TRBD1	TGTGCCAGTAGTCAGACAGGGGGCAATCAGCCCCAGCATTTT	CASSQTGGNQPQHF
.	TRBV9	TRBJ1-1	.	TGTGCCAGCAGCCCAGAGCGCTCCGGAACTGAAGCTTTCTTT	CASSPERSGTEAFF
.	TRBV14	TRBJ2-2	TRBD2	TGTGCCAGCAGCCAAATCAAGCGGGGGGGCCTTTCGACCGGGGAGCTGTTTTTT	CASSQIKRGGLSTGELFF
.	TRBV5-6	TRBJ2-7	TRBD1	TGTGCCAGCAACCTACAGGGGGAGCAGTACTTC	CASNLQGEQYF
.	TRBV30	TRBJ2-6	.	TGTGCCTTGGACAGCTCCTCTGGGGCCAACGTCCTGACTTTC	CALDSSSGANVLTF
.	TRBV28	TRBJ1-2	TRBD1	TGTGCCAGCAGTGGAACCGGGACAGGGTTGGAGGGCTACACCTTC	CASSGTGTGLEGYTF
.	TRBV4-2	TRBJ1-3	.	TGTGCCAGCAGCACCTCCCTTGGGACCTCTGGAAACACCATATATTTT	CASSTSLGTSGNTIYF
.	TRBV5-1	TRBJ1-5	TRBD1	TGCGCCAGCAGCTTGGCAGGGGGCTCTAACAATCAGCCCCAGCATTTT	CASSLAGGSNNQPQHF
.	TRBV19	TRBJ1-3	.	TGTGCCAGTAGTATCAGCGACTCTGGAAACACCATATATTTT	CASSISDSGNTIYF
.	TRBV30	TRBJ1-1	.	TGTGCCTGGAGCCGACCAGGGAGCACTGAAGCTTTCTTT	CAWSRPGSTEAFF
.	TRBV27	TRBJ2-2	.	TGTGCCAGCAGTTTAAACTCGGGGGCGCGGACCGGGGAGCTGTTTTTT	CASSLNSGARTGELFF
.	TRBV6-5	TRBJ2-7	.	TGTGCCAGCGCATGGGAGTCCGCCTCCCCCTACGAGCAGTACTTC	CASAWESASPYEQYF
few	TRBV18	TRBJ1-2	.	TGTGCCAGCTCACCCGACAGCGCCTATGGCTACACCTTC	CASSPDSAYGYTF
.	TRBV5-1	TRBJ2-3	.	TGCGCCAGCAGCTTGGGTTTCGATACGCAGTATTTT	CASSLGFDTQYF
.	TRBV5-4	TRBJ2-7	.	TGTGCCAGCAGCTTGAATGACGAGCAGTACTTC	CASSLNDEQYF
few	TRBV2	TRBJ2-7	TRBD1	TGTGCCAGCAGTACTGGACAGGGGGGGTACGAGCAGTACTTC	CASSTGQGGYEQYF
.	TRBV5-6	TRBJ1-2	.	TGTGCCAGCACCCTGGGAGGTAGTGGCTACACCTTC	CASTLGGSGYTF
.	TRBV18	TRBJ2-2	.	TGTGCCAGCTCACCACCTATTGTTCAGGGAAGAGCCGGGGAGCTGTTTTTT	CASSPPIVQGRAGELFF
.	TRBV7-9	TRBJ1-2	.	TGTGCCAGCAGCCGGGCTGGGGGCAACTATGGCTACACCTTC	CASSRAGGNYGYTF
.	TRBV29-1	TRBJ2-1	TRBD1	TGCAGCGTTGAGGGACAGGGGTGGAACAATGAGCAGTTCTTC	CSVEGQGWNNEQFF
.	TRBV7-7	TRBJ2-1	.	TGTGCTAGCAGCTTAGGCGTTTCAGGGGCCACCAATGAGCAGTTCTTC	CASSLGVSGATNEQFF
.	TRBV6-1	TRBJ1-3	.	TGTGCCAGCAGTGAAAAATCTGCCTGGAGCTCTGGAAACACCATATATTTT	CASSEKSAWSSGNTIYF
.	TRBV10-3	TRBJ2-1	.	TGTGCCATCAATAGGGACGAAAACAATGAGCAGTTCTTC	CAINRDENNEQFF
.	TRBV5-1	TRBJ1-1	TRBD1	TGCGCCAGCTCCCGGGGACAGGGGGCTTGGGACACTGAAGCTTTCTTT	CASSRGQGAWDTEAFF
.	TRBV5-1	TRBJ2-3	.	TGCGCCAGCAAGATAAGCGGGAGCACAGATACGCAGTATTTT	CASKISGSTDTQYF
.	TRBV9	TRBJ2-7	TRBD1	TGTGCCAGCAGCACCTCAACAGGGGGTAGGTCCTACGAGCAGTACTTC	CASSTSTGGRSYEQYF